This T cell receptor (beta chain) came from a study of T cells in Graves' hyperthyroidism and ophthalmopathy. Study-wide results and caveats: The model identified upcoming ophthalmopathy a median roughly 6.5 months ahead of onset.

The CDR3 has 14 residues. The junction had 7 bases not matched to a gene; V was cut back by 2 bases and J by 3 bases. Germline values: CDR1 DFQATT, CDR2 SNEGSKA (reference sequence). When ophthalmopathy did not progress within 18 months, Graves' hyperthyroidism was considered stable. It was RNA transcripts that yielded the amplified TCR beta CDR3 regions. Carried out on the TCR CDR3, a first-round RT-PCR used the HTBI primer set. TCRdb reprocessed the multiplex PCR reads with MiXCR, giving one entry per CDR3 protein. The table has approximately 500,000 distinct CDR3 sequences, 46% seen once. This clonotype was picked up many times. The target antigen is unknown.

The chain joins TRBV20-1 to TRBJ2-7; TRBD2 matches at 7 bases. Sequences were obtained from peripheral blood or thyroid tissue (not recorded which). This receptor was obtained from a woman aged 18-35 years with Graves' hyperthyroidism. The CDR3 sequence: CSARSGTIDYEQYF. The CDR3, as DNA: TGCAGTGCTAGATCCGGGACTATCGACTACGAGCAGTACTTC.